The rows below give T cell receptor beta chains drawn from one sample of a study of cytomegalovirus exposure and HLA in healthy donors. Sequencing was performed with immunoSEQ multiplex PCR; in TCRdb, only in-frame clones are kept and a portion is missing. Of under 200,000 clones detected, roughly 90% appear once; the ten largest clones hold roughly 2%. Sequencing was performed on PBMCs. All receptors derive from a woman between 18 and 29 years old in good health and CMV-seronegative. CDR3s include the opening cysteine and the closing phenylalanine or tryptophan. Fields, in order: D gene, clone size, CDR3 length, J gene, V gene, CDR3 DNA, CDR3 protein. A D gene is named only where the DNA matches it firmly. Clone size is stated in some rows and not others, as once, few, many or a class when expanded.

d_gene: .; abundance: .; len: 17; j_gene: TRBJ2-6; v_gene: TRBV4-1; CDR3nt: TGCGCCAGCAGCCGCGACAGTCTGCCCTCTGGGGCCAACGTCCTGACTTTC; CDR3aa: CASSRDSLPSGANVLTF
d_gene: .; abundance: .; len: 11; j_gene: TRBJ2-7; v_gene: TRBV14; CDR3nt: TGTGCCAGCAGCCAAGCTTACGAGCAGTACTTC; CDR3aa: CASSQAYEQYF
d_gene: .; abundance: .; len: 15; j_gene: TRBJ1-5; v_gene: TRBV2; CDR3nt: TGTGCCAGCAGTGAATGGCGGGGCATGAATCAGCCCCAGCATTTT; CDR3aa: CASSEWRGMNQPQHF
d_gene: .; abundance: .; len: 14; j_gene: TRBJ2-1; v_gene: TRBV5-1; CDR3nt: TGCGCCAGCAGCTTGTATTCTCCCTACAATGAGCAGTTCTTC; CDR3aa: CASSLYSPYNEQFF
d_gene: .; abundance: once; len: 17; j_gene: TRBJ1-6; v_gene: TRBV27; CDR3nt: TGTGCCAGCAGTTACTCTGCCGGCAGGGTTGGTAATTCACCCCTCCACTTT; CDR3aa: CASSYSAGRVGNSPLHF
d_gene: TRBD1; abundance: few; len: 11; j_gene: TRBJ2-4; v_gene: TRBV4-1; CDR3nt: TGCGCCAGCAGCTCCGAGACAGGGAAGTACTTC; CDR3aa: CASSSETGKYF
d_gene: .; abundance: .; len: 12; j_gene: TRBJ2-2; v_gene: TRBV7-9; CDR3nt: TGTGCCAGCGAGGGGGTTACCGGGGAGCTGTTTTTT; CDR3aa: CASEGVTGELFF
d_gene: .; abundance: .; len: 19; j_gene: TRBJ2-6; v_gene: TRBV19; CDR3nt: TGTGCCAGTAGCAACCCTATTGGTGTAGGGGGCTCTGGGGCCAACGTCCTGACTTTC; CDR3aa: CASSNPIGVGGSGANVLTF
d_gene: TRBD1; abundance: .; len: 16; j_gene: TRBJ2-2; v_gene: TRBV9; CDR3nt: TGTGCCAGCAGCGTAGATGACAGGGGGCAAATCGGGGAGCTGTTTTTT; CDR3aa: CASSVDDRGQIGELFF
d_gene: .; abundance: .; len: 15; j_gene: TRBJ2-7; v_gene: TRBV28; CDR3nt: TGTGCCAGCAGTTTGGTGGCGGGCGCGGCCTACGAGCAGTACTTC; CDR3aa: CASSLVAGAAYEQYF
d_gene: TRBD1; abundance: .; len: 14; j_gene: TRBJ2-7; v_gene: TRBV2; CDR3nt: TGTGCCAGCACCCCAGGGACAGTACACTACGAGCAGTACTTC; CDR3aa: CASTPGTVHYEQYF
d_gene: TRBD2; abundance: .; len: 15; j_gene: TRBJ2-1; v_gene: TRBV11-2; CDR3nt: TGTGCCAGCAGGCTGGGCGGGGGGGCAGGTAATGAGCAGTTCTTC; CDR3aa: CASRLGGGAGNEQFF
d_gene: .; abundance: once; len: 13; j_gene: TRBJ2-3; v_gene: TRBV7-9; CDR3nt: TGTGCCAGCAGCTCTACCAGCACAGATACGCAGTATTTT; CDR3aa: CASSSTSTDTQYF
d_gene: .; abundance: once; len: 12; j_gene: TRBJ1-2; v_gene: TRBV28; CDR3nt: TGTGCCAGCAGTTTCCGCGGCTATGGCTACACCTTC; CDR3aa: CASSFRGYGYTF
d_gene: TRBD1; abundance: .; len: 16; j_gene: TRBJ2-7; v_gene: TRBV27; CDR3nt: TGTGCCAGCAGTTTAAGGTGGGGACAGGGGGCCTACGAGCAGTACTTC; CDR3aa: CASSLRWGQGAYEQYF
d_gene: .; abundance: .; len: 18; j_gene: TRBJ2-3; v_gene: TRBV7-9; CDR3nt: TGTGCCAGCAGCTCCGTACTGGGGGCCCGACCAGGCACAGATACGCAGTATTTT; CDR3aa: CASSSVLGARPGTDTQYF
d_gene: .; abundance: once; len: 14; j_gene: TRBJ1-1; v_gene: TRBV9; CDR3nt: TGTGCCAGCAGCACCGGGGGAGAGAACACTGAAGCTTTCTTT; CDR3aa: CASSTGGENTEAFF
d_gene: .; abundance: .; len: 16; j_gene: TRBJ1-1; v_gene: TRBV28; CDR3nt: TGTGCCAGCAGCCTAATTCGGGGGGCGCGGAACACTGAAGCTTTCTTT; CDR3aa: CASSLIRGARNTEAFF
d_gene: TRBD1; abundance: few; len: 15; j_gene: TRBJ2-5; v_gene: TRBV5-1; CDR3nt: TGCGCCAGCAGCTTGTGGGACAGGGGGCAAGAGACCCAGTACTTC; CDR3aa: CASSLWDRGQETQYF
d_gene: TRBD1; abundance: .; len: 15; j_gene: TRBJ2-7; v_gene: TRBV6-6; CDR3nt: TGTGCCAGCAGGCCAAATCGGGGACAGACCTACGAGCAGTACTTC; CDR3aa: CASRPNRGQTYEQYF
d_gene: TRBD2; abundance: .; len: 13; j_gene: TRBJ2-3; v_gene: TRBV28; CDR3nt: TGTGCCAGCAGCCCAGCGGGGACAGATACGCAGTATTTT; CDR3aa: CASSPAGTDTQYF
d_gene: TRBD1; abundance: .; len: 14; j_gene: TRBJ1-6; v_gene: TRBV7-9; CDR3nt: TGTGCCAGCAGCTCCGGACAGGGAGACTCACCCCTCCACTTT; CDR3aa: CASSSGQGDSPLHF
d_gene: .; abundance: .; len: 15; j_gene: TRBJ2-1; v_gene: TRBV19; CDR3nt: TGTGCCAGTAGTATTGGAACGGGATCATACGGTGAGCAGTTCTTC; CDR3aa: CASSIGTGSYGEQFF
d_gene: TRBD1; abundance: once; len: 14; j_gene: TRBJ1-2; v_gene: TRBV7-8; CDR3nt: TGTGCCAGCAGCCCAAAGGGACAGAATTATGGCTACACCTTC; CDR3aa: CASSPKGQNYGYTF
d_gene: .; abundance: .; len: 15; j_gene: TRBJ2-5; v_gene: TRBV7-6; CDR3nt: TGTGCCAGCAGCTTCGGGGTGCTGACTAAAGAGACCCAGTACTTC; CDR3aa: CASSFGVLTKETQYF
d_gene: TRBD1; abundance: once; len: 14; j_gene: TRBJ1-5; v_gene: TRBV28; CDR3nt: TGTGCCAGCAGCCCCACAGGGGTCGTACAGCCCCAGCATTTT; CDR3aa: CASSPTGVVQPQHF
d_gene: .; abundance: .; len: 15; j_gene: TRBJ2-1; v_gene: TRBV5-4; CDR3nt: TGTGCCAGCAGTCCCCCCCCGGTGAGAAACAATGAGCAGTTCTTC; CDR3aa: CASSPPPVRNNEQFF
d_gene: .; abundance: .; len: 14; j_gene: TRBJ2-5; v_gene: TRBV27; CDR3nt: TGTGCCAGCAGTTTAGATCAGGGACAAGAGACCCAGTACTTC; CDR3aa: CASSLDQGQETQYF
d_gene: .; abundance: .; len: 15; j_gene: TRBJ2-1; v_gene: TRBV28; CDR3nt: TGTGCCAGCAGTTTAAATCGGGAGTCCTACAATGAGCAGTTCTTC; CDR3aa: CASSLNRESYNEQFF
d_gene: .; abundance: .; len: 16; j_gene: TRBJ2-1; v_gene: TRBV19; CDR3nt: TGTGCCAGCATACCATCTGGGGCGCGGGGATACAATGAGCAGTTCTTC; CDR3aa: CASIPSGARGYNEQFF
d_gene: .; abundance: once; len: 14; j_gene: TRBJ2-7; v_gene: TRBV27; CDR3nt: TGTGCCAGCAGTCATTACTACCCGCCCTACGAGCAGTACTTC; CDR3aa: CASSHYYPPYEQYF
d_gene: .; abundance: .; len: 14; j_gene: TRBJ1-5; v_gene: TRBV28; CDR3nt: TGTGCCTTATCGGAGGGTCATAGCAATCAGCCCCAGCATTTT; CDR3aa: CALSEGHSNQPQHF
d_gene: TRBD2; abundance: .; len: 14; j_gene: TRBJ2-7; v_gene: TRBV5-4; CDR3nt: TGTGCCAGCAGGGTAGCGGGGGGGCCTTACGAGCAGTACTTC; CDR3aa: CASRVAGGPYEQYF
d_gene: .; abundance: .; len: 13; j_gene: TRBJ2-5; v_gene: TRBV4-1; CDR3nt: TGCGCCAGCTCCGCTCGGGACACCGGGGAGCAGTACTTC; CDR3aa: CASSARDTGEQYF
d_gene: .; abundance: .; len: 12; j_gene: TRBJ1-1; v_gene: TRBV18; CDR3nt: TGTGCCAGCTCACGTCCGGGAACTGAAGCTTTCTTT; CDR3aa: CASSRPGTEAFF
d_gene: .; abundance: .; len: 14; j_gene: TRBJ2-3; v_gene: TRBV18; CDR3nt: TGTGCCAGCTCACCACCGGGACTCACAGATACGCAGTATTTT; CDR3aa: CASSPPGLTDTQYF
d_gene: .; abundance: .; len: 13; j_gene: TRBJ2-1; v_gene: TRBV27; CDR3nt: TGTGCCACCTCTAGCACCTCCTACAATGAGCAGTTCTTC; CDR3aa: CATSSTSYNEQFF
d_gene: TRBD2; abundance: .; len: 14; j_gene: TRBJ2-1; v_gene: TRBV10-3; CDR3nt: TGTACCACTAGCGGGGGGGCGATTTACAATGAGCAGTTCTTC; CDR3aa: CTTSGGAIYNEQFF
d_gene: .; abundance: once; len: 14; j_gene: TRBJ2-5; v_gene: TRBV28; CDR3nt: TGTGCCAGCAGTACCCGACTAGGTGGAGAGACCCAGTACTTC; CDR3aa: CASSTRLGGETQYF
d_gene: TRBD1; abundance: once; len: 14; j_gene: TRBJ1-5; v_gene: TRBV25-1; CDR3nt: TGTGCCAGCAGCCAGACAGGGGGCAATCAGCCCCAGCATTTT; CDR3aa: CASSQTGGNQPQHF
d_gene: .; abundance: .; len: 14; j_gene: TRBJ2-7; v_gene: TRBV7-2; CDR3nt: TGTGCCAGCAGCTCAGACAGGAGGATGGGCGAGCAGTACTTC; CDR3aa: CASSSDRRMGEQYF
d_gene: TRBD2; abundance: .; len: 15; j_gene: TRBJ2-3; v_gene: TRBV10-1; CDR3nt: TGCGCCAGCAGATCTAGCGGGGACTTGACAGATACGCAGTATTTT; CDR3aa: CASRSSGDLTDTQYF
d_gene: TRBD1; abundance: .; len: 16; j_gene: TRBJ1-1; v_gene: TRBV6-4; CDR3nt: TGTGCCAGTGAGATGACAGGGATCCCCATCTACACTGAAGCTTTCTTT; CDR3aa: CASEMTGIPIYTEAFF
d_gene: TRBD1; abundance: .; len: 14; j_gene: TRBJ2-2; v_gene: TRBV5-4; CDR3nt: TGTGCCAGCAGCTTGACAGGGGGGACCGGGGAGCTGTTTTTT; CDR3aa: CASSLTGGTGELFF
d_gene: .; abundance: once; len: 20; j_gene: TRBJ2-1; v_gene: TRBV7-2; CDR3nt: TGTGCCAGCAGCTTAGCCCCAGTCACCTGGGGCCCGACACCTTACAATGAGCAGTTCTTC; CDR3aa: CASSLAPVTWGPTPYNEQFF
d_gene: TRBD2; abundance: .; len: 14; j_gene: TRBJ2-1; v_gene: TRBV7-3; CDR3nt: TGTGCCAGCAGCGCCGTTAGCGGGACGAATGAGCAGTTCTTC; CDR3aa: CASSAVSGTNEQFF
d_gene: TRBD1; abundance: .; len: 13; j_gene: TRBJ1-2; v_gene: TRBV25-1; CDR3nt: TGTGCCAGCAGTGGGATAAGGGGGCCTGGCTACACCTTC; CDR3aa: CASSGIRGPGYTF
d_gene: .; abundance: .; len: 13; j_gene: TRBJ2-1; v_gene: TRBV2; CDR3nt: TGTGCCAGCACCTTCGAGGGGACTCCATTTCCGTTCTTC; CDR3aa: CASTFEGTPFPFF
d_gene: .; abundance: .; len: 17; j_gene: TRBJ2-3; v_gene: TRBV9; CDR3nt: TGTGCCAGCAGCGTATCCCAGGGCGGCGGTTGGACAGATACGCAGTATTTT; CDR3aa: CASSVSQGGGWTDTQYF
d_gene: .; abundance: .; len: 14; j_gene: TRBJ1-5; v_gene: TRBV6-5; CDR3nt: TGTGCCAGCAGTTCCCGGACAGCCGATCAGCCCCAGCATTTT; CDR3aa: CASSSRTADQPQHF
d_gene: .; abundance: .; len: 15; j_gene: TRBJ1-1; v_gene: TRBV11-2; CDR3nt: TGTGCCAGCAGCTTTAGGACAAGATTGAACACTGAAGCTTTCTTT; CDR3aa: CASSFRTRLNTEAFF